This T cell receptor (beta chain) appears in the sequencing data of a study of PD-L1 blockade in urothelial cancer. Study background: Male sex and bladder-origin urothelial cancer characterized about 85% of the 29 patients. Counts from blood samples showed a median of 141,255 T cells. General observations from the study: Below-median pretreatment blood TCR clonality predicted better survival.

Clones were read by immunoSEQ multiplex PCR, and TCRdb kept only the in-frame ones, dropping some. The sample comprises approximately 67,000 clones, 86% of which are singletons, and about 16% rests with the top ten. In the case of this clone: Its antigen is as yet unknown.

Indicated time point: pretreatment peripheral blood. Germline V gives CDR1 WSHSY, CDR2 SAAADI. V shed 5 bases and J shed 5 bases, with 13 bases lying between them. This CDR3 is 14 amino acids long. This receptor was obtained from a man aged 55-75 years with urothelial cancer. This sequence joins TRBV10-2 and TRBJ2-1; a possible D gene is TRBD2 (5 bases). This specimen was PBMCs, taken around atezolizumab (anti-PD-L1) treatment. The CDR3 nucleotides read TGCGCCAGCAGTCCACTACGGGAACACAATGAGCAGTTCTTC. This sequence encodes CASSPLREHNEQFF.